Listed below are T cell receptor beta chains from one sample, sequenced in a study of control samples from healthy donors and cancer patients. Profiled with immunoSEQ multiplex PCR; TCRdb holds only in-frame clones, not every one. Counted here are over 100,000 clones, more than 70% occurring once; the ten biggest clones make up roughly 3.3%. The sequencing input was blood. These receptors originate from a man in his forties or fifties in good health. CDR3s include the opening cysteine and the closing phenylalanine or tryptophan. D genes are given only for firm matches. Not all rows give a size; the values are once, few, many and, for expanded clones, a class.

j_gene,len,abundance,v_gene,d_gene,CDR3nt,CDR3aa
TRBJ1-2,11,NA,TRBV13,NA,TGTGCCAGCAGCTTAGTGGGGGACTACACCTTC,CASSLVGDYTF
TRBJ1-2,14,NA,TRBV5-6,NA,TGTGCCAGCAGCTCGGGACGGTCTAACTATGGCTACACCTTC,CASSSGRSNYGYTF
TRBJ1-5,13,NA,TRBV19,NA,TGTGCCAGCCTTGGACCGGGAGGGCAGCCCCAGCATTTT,CASLGPGGQPQHF
TRBJ1-3,15,NA,TRBV5-8,NA,TGTGCCAGCAGCTTAGACCAGAGCTCTGGAAACACCATATATTTT,CASSLDQSSGNTIYF
TRBJ1-1,15,NA,TRBV6-6,NA,TGTGCCAGCAGTTACTCGAGGGGTTCCCGCACTGAAGCTTTCTTT,CASSYSRGSRTEAFF
TRBJ1-1,13,NA,TRBV27,NA,TGTGCCAGCAGTTTACAAGCAAACACTGAAGCTTTCTTT,CASSLQANTEAFF
TRBJ2-7,12,NA,TRBV12-3/TRBV12-4,TRBD1,TGTGCCAGCAGTCGGACAGGGAGAGAGCAGTACTTC,CASSRTGREQYF
TRBJ2-3,17,NA,TRBV2,TRBD2,TGTGCCAGCAGCTCCCTACTAGCGGTGCCGAGCACAGATACGCAGTATTTT,CASSSLLAVPSTDTQYF
TRBJ1-1,13,NA,TRBV18,NA,TGTGCCAGCTCCGGGGAGATGAACACTGAAGCTTTCTTT,CASSGEMNTEAFF
TRBJ2-7,13,NA,TRBV6-6,TRBD1,TGTGCCAGCAGTTACCTCGGACAGGGTAAACAGTACTTC,CASSYLGQGKQYF
TRBJ2-5,16,NA,TRBV3-1/TRBV3-2,TRBD2,TGTGCCAGCAGCCCACCGACTAGCGGGTCACAAGAGACCCAGTACTTC,CASSPPTSGSQETQYF
TRBJ1-5,16,NA,TRBV28,NA,TGTGCCAGCACCTGGGGCAGAATCACTAGCAATCAGCCCCAGCATTTT,CASTWGRITSNQPQHF
TRBJ2-7,11,NA,TRBV21-1,NA,TGTGCCAGCGGACAGGCCTACGAGCAGTACTTC,CASGQAYEQYF
TRBJ1-1,14,NA,TRBV6-4,TRBD1,TGTGCCAGCAAGAACGGGGACAGGGACACTGAAGCTTTCTTT,CASKNGDRDTEAFF
TRBJ1-1,12,NA,TRBV4-1,NA,TGCGCCAGCAGCCAGTCGATAGGGGTAGCTTTCTTT,CASSQSIGVAFF
TRBJ2-3,11,NA,TRBV11-2,NA,TGTGCCAGCAGCCATACAGATACGCAGTATTTT,CASSHTDTQYF
TRBJ2-7,14,NA,TRBV2,NA,TGTGCCAGCAGTGTGCAGGGGCTCTCCTACGAGCAGTACTTC,CASSVQGLSYEQYF
TRBJ1-1,13,NA,TRBV9,NA,TGTGCCAGCAGCGAGGGTAAGAGGCGAGAAGCTTTCTTT,CASSEGKRREAFF
TRBJ1-2,14,NA,TRBV7-9,TRBD1,TGTGCCAGCAGCTCTTCATGGACAGGGTATGGCTACACCTTC,CASSSSWTGYGYTF
TRBJ2-5,13,NA,TRBV5-1,NA,TGCGCCAGCAGCGCCGAGGGGGGTCTACACCAGTACTTC,CASSAEGGLHQYF
TRBJ2-2,13,NA,TRBV5-1,NA,TGCGCCAGCAGCCCGGGGTTCACCGGGGAGCTGTTTTTT,CASSPGFTGELFF
TRBJ1-2,16,NA,TRBV1,NA,TGCACCAGCACCACGACATTGGGGCGGGGCCGATATGGCTACACCTTC,CTSTTTLGRGRYGYTF
TRBJ2-5,15,NA,TRBV6-6,TRBD1,TGTGCCAGCATATGGGCTCGACAGGGGGAAGAGACCCAGTACTTC,CASIWARQGEETQYF
TRBJ2-2,17,NA,TRBV5-8,TRBD1,TGTGCCAGCAGCCTGGGGACAGGGCCTTCGAACACCGGGGAGCTGTTTTTT,CASSLGTGPSNTGELFF
TRBJ1-2,13,NA,TRBV6-5,NA,TGTGCCAGCAGTTACACAGGAAACTATGGCTACACCTTC,CASSYTGNYGYTF
TRBJ2-5,13,few,TRBV27,NA,TGTGCCAGCAGTGCGACCGGAGGGACGACCCAGTACTTC,CASSATGGTTQYF
TRBJ1-1,14,NA,TRBV7-9,NA,TGTGCCAGCAGCACGGCCGTTAAGGACACTGAAGCTTTCTTT,CASSTAVKDTEAFF
TRBJ2-1,15,NA,TRBV5-1,TRBD2,TGCGCCAGCAGCCTCGGGCTAGCGGGAAACAATGAGCAGTTCTTC,CASSLGLAGNNEQFF
TRBJ1-5,15,NA,TRBV15,NA,TGTGCCACCAGCAGAGGTGGGACACTTAATCAGCCCCAGCATTTT,CATSRGGTLNQPQHF